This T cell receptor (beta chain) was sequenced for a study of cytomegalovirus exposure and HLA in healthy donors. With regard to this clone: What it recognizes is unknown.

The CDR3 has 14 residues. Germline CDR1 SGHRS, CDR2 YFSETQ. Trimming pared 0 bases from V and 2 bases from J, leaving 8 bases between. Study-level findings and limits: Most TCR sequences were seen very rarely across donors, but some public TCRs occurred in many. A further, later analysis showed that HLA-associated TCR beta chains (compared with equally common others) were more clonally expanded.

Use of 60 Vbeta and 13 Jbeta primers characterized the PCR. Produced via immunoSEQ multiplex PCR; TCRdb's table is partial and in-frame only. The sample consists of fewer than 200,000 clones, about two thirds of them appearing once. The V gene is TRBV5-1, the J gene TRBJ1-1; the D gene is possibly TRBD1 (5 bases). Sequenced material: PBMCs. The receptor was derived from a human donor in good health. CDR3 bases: TGCGCCAGCAGCTTGGCCAGGGCTAACACTGAAGCTTTCTTT. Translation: CASSLARANTEAFF.